The rows below give T cell receptor beta chains drawn from one sample of a study of neurological immune-mediated disorders. TCRdb used MiXCR to reprocess the 5' RACE reads, holding one entry per CDR3 protein. Among about 59,000 distinct CDR3 sequences listed, about 12% were seen once. Specimen: PBMCs. These TCRs come from a woman in her sixties with HTLV-1-associated myelopathy (HAM/TSP). Both conserved end residues are part of each CDR3. D genes are given only for firm matches. Clone size is stated in some rows and not others, as once, few, many or a class when expanded.

d_call | clone_size | j_call | v_call | cdr3_nt | cdr3_aa
. | . | TRBJ2-1 | TRBV7-8 | . | CASSFYICSASSASGRGRNEQFF
TRBD1 | . | TRBJ1-3 | TRBV2 | TGTGCCAACTTTTCTCCCAAGGACAGGGGAAACACCATATATTTT | CANFSPKDRGNTIYF
TRBD1 | many | TRBJ1-5 | TRBV12-3/TRBV12-4 | TGTGCCAGCAGTTTAAGGGGGCTGGGTCAGCCCCAGCATTTT | CASSLRGLGQPQHF
. | once | TRBJ2-3 | TRBV4-1 | TGCGCCAGCAGCTATTCGTTTGATACGCAGTATTTT | CASSYSFDTQYF
TRBD1 | few | TRBJ2-5 | TRBV20-1 | TGCAGTGCTAGTGGGACAGGGCCCGGGGAGACCCAGTACTTC | CSASGTGPGETQYF
. | many | TRBJ1-1 | TRBV20-1 | TGCAGTGCCGGTCCTGCATTACAGCACACTGAAGCTTTCTTT | CSAGPALQHTEAFF
TRBD2 | . | TRBJ2-7 | TRBV7-6 | TGTGCCCGCAGCCCCCGTCGGGGGGAGGTCCACGATCAGTACTTC | CARSPRRGEVHDQYF
TRBD2 | . | TRBJ2-1 | TRBV20-1 | TGCAGTGCGGAGAGGACTAGCGGGATATACTATGAGCAGTCCTTC | CSAERTSGIYYEQSF
. | many | TRBJ2-1 | TRBV6-5 | TGTGCCAGCAGCCCGGACGCGAGCTCCTACAATGAGCAGTTCTTC | CASSPDASSYNEQFF
TRBD1 | many | TRBJ2-7 | TRBV29-1 | TGCAGCGTTGGAGGGACAGGGGCCCACGAGCAGTACTTC | CSVGGTGAHEQYF
TRBD2 | many | TRBJ2-3 | TRBV20-1 | TGCAGTGCTGGGGGCCCGACGGGAGGGCCAGATACGCAGTATTTT | CSAGGPTGGPDTQYF
. | many | TRBJ1-3 | TRBV5-1 | TGCGCCAGCAGCTTGGGGTCCCCCTCTGGAAACACCATATATTTT | CASSLGSPSGNTIYF
TRBD2 | many | TRBJ2-1 | TRBV27 | TGTGCCAGCAGTTTATTTGGCGGGAGCGCGGGCGATGAGCAGTTCTTC | CASSLFGGSAGDEQFF
. | many | TRBJ2-1 | TRBV6-1 | TGTGCCAGCAGTGAAGCTGGGCGCACCTACAATGAGCAGTTCTTC | CASSEAGRTYNEQFF
. | many | TRBJ1-1 | TRBV27 | TGTGCCAGCAGTTCCAGGGGAGAGGGGCACACTGAAGCTTTCTTT | CASSSRGEGHTEAFF
. | many | TRBJ2-5 | TRBV9 | TGTGCCACGAGTCCGGGGTACCAAGAGACCCAGTACTTC | CATSPGYQETQYF
TRBD1 | . | TRBJ2-4 | TRBV15 | TGTGCCACCAGCAGGGGTAGACAGGGTAACCTTCTAGCCAAAAACATTCAGTACTTC | CATSRGRQGNLLAKNIQYF
. | few | TRBJ2-5 | TRBV7-8 | TGTGCCAGCAGCTTAGTAACAGGGTCGGAGACCCAGTACTTC | CASSLVTGSETQYF
. | many | TRBJ2-7 | TRBV7-2 | TGTGCCAGCAGTCCTCGGCGGTACTCCTACGAGCAGTACTTC | CASSPRRYSYEQYF
TRBD1 | many | TRBJ2-3 | TRBV12-3/TRBV12-4 | TGTGCCAGCAGTTTAGGGACAGGGCCCCCGGATACGCAGTATTTT | CASSLGTGPPDTQYF
. | . | TRBJ2-3 | TRBV5-1 | TGCGCCAGCAGCTTGGTGGCGGGTAACAAAGATACGCAGTATTTT | CASSLVAGNKDTQYF
. | many | TRBJ2-3 | TRBV3-1 | TGTGCCAGCAGCCAACCCGCGACCGGGGGACCAGATACGCAGTATTTT | CASSQPATGGPDTQYF
TRBD1 | . | TRBJ2-3 | TRBV10-1 | TGCGCCAGCAGTTCCGGGACAGGGGGCATGGATACGCAGTATTTT | CASSSGTGGMDTQYF
TRBD1 | many | TRBJ1-4 | TRBV18 | TGTGCCAGCTCACCACCCCAGGGGGCGAGTGAAAAACTGTTTTTT | CASSPPQGASEKLFF
TRBD2 | many | TRBJ2-1 | TRBV5-1 | TGCGCCAGCAGCTTGCGGGCACTAGCGGGTATCGATGAGCAGTTCTTC | CASSLRALAGIDEQFF
. | many | TRBJ2-7 | TRBV28 | TGTGCCAGCAGTTCACCCGAAATAACTCTAACGTACGAGCAGTACTTC | CASSSPEITLTYEQYF
TRBD2 | many | TRBJ2-7 | TRBV7-2 | TGTGCCAGCAGCCACCTGGGCGGGAGGGTGTCCTACGAGCAGTACTTC | CASSHLGGRVSYEQYF
TRBD1 | once | TRBJ1-6 | TRBV9 | TGTGCCATCAGCGGAATCAGGGGGGACTCACCCCTCGACTTT | CAISGIRGDSPLDF
TRBD2 | many | TRBJ2-1 | TRBV9 | TGTGCCAGCAGCGGAGTAGCGGGGATCTCCTACAATGAGCAGTTCTTC | CASSGVAGISYNEQFF
. | many | TRBJ1-1 | TRBV20-1 | TGCAGTGCTAGGGGTAGTAAACGGAGCACTGAAGCTTTCTTT | CSARGSKRSTEAFF
. | . | TRBJ2-7 | TRBV29-1 | TGCAGCGTTGAAGGGGGTACCACCTACGAGCAGTACTTC | CSVEGGTTYEQYF
TRBD2 | many | TRBJ2-2 | TRBV7-2 | TGTGCCAGCAGCTTGACTAGCGGGAACACCGGGGAGCTGTTTTTT | CASSLTSGNTGELFF
TRBD1 | . | TRBJ2-7 | TRBV6-5 | TGTGCCAGCAGAAGGACAGGGTCAGGCACCAGGTACGAGCAGTACTTC | CASRRTGSGTRYEQYF
TRBD2 | many | TRBJ2-2 | TRBV12-3/TRBV12-4 | TGTGCCAGCAGTTTAGCTAGCGGGGACACCGGGGAGCTGTTTTTT | CASSLASGDTGELFF
TRBD2 | many | TRBJ2-7 | TRBV7-2 | TGTGCCAGCAGCCCGCAAGGACTAGCAGTTTACGAGCAGTACTTC | CASSPQGLAVYEQYF
. | many | TRBJ1-1 | TRBV5-1 | TGCGCCAGCAGCTTGGACCAAACGAACACTGAAGCTTTCTTT | CASSLDQTNTEAFF
. | many | TRBJ2-3 | TRBV9 | TGTGCCAGCAGCGCCCAGGATGGGAGAGCCACGGATACGCAGTATTTT | CASSAQDGRATDTQYF
. | many | TRBJ2-2 | TRBV10-1 | TGCGCCAGCAGTGAGTCTTCAGACACCGGGGAGCTGTTTTTT | CASSESSDTGELFF
. | many | TRBJ2-7 | TRBV28 | TGTGCCAGCAGTTTTCAGGCAGCTAGCGAGCAGTACTTC | CASSFQAASEQYF
. | . | TRBJ2-1 | TRBV19 | TGTGCCAGTAGTATGGGGGCATGGGGATATGAGCAGTTCTTC | CASSMGAWGYEQFF
TRBD1 | many | TRBJ1-3 | TRBV20-1 | TGCAGTGCTAGTACAGGGGGCTCTGGAAACACCATATATTTT | CSASTGGSGNTIYF
. | . | TRBJ2-5 | TRBV27 | TGTGCCAGCAGGAAACAAGAGACCCAGTACTTC | CASRKQETQYF
TRBD1 | . | TRBJ2-3 | TRBV2 | TGTGCCAGCAGTCCGGGGACAGGGAAGACAGATACGCAGTATTTT | CASSPGTGKTDTQYF
TRBD2 | many | TRBJ2-7 | TRBV5-1 | TGCGCCAGCAGCTTGGTGGCTAGCGGGGGAAATGCCTACGAGCAGTACTTC | CASSLVASGGNAYEQYF
. | many | TRBJ1-1 | TRBV29-1 | TGCAGCGTTGACGTGAACACTGAAGCTTTCTTT | CSVDVNTEAFF